This entry lists 9 T cell receptor beta chains sequenced from one sample in a study of regulatory T cells in long-lasting Graves disease. The TCR beta library used iRepertoire HTBI primers with Arm-PCR amplification of CDR3. TCRdb analysed the multiplex PCR reads with MiXCR anew, one entry per CDR3 protein. The sample holds about 340,000 distinct CDR3 sequences; roughly a fifth are singletons and the top ten take 25% to 30%. As for time point: persistent/refractory GD, antithyroid drugs over 5 years with positive TRAb. Making the TCR library involved RNA that had been extracted from PBMCs. The sample in question was peripheral blood mononuclear cells (PBMCs), obtained when the disease was refractory, from a patient treated with antithyroid drugs. The receptors stem from a female donor with Graves disease.

To note about this clonotype: One junction end does not reproduce the germline sequence, and a read error may be involved. This CDR3 reads CASGEKLFF. CDR3 sequence (DNA): TGTGCCAGCGGTGAAAAACTGTTTTTT. This rearrangement joins TRBV6-1 to TRBJ1-4; unclear D gene. The germline V gene encodes CDR1 MNHNS and CDR2 SASEGT. CDR3 length equals 9 residues.

The CDR3 DNA sequence: TGTGCCAGTAGTATATGGGCAGGGGAGGGCAATCAGCCCCAGCATTTT. The encoded protein is CASSIWAGEGNQPQHF. J is TRBJ1-5 and V is TRBV19; D might be TRBD1 (6 bases). CDR1 is LNHDA and CDR2 is SQIVND in the germline V gene (reference sequence). V lost 2 bases to trimming and J lost 2 bases, with 13 bases between them. The CDR3 has 16 amino acids. The complete variable domain, with remaining parts taken from reference TRBV19 and TRBJ1-5, reads DGGITQSPKYLFRKEGQNVTLSCEQNLNHDAMYWYRQDPGQGLRLIYYSQIVNDFQKGDIAEGYSVSREKKESFPLTVTSAQKNPTAFYLCASSIWAGEGNQPQHFGDGTRLSIL.

This clonotype has a single count. Just one base apart from a much larger clone, this may be a read error. The chain employs TRBV30 and TRBJ2-4; the D call may be TRBD1 or TRBD2 (5 bases each). V lost 4 bases and J lost 0, with 13 bases in between. Per germline, CDR1 GTSNPN and CDR2 SVGIG (reference sequence). The CDR3 covers 15 residues. The chain's CDR3 is CAWTDTGTAKNIQYF. CDR3 coding DNA: TGTGCCTGGACCGACACCGGGACAGCCAAAAACATTCAGTACTTC.

Only a few counts were recorded for this clonotype. This chain joins TRBV20-1 and TRBJ1-1; possible D gene TRBD1, 6 bases. The CDR3 is 15 amino acids. The germline CDR1 and CDR2 sequences are DFQATT and SNEGSKA (reference sequence). V was trimmed by 3 bases and J by 4 bases, leaving 18 bases between them. The CDR3 sequence is CSASDSRGAFTEAFF. The CDR3 DNA is TGCAGTGCTAGCGATAGCAGGGGCGCCTTCACTGAAGCTTTCTTT.

V and J are TRBV7-8 and TRBJ2-7, with TRBD1 as a possible D gene (6 bases). Germline CDR1 SGHVS, CDR2 FQNEAQ. The CDR3 has 15 residues. The V end lost 3 bases, the J end lost 6 bases, and 18 bases lay between the germline ends. DNA for the CDR3: TGTGCCAGCAGCTTCCACAGGGCTCGAATAGGCGAGCAGTACTTC. Translating gives CASSFHRARIGEQYF. The full variable domain, rest sourced from reference TRBV7-8 and TRBJ2-7, is GAGVSQSPRYKVAKRGQDVALRCDPISGHVSLFWYQQALGQGPEFLTYFQNEAQLDKSGLPSDRFFAERPEGSVSTLKIQRTQQEDSAVYLCASSFHRARIGEQYFGPGTRLTVT.

As concerns this clonotype: An end of the junction does not agree with germline; a read error may underlie this. V usage is TRBV6-5 and J usage is TRBJ1-6, with TRBD1 as a possible D gene (5 bases). Germline V gene data show CDR1 as MNHEY and CDR2 as SVGAGI. The CDR3 has 12 residues. CDR3 protein: CASSSDSRDRAF. The CDR3 DNA follows: TGTGCCAGCAGTTCCGACTCCCGGGACCGCGCGTTT.

The rearrangement links TRBV5-1 to TRBJ1-2, with a tentative D call TRBD1 (5 bases). Germline lookup yields CDR1 SGHRS and CDR2 YFSETQ. The CDR3 sequence is 13 residues long. With 8 bases removed from V and 4 bases from J, the gap between germline ends came to 15 bases. Here the CDR3 DNA reads TGCGCCAGTTCAGGGTTCGTGGGCTATGGCTACACCTTC. This gives the protein CASSGFVGYGYTF.

This clonotype was seen at least ten times. The genes are TRBV29-1 and TRBJ1-1, with D perhaps matching TRBD1 (5 bases). Trimming shortened V by 6 bases and J by 5 bases, and 13 bases separated the two germline ends. Germline lookup yields CDR1 SQVTM and CDR2 ANQGSEA. The CDR3 has 12 residues. The chain's CDR3 is CSVWRGGTEAFF. CDR3 in DNA: TGCAGCGTATGGAGGGGAGGGACTGAAGCTTTCTTT.

The sample holds many counts of this clonotype. V gene TRBV11-2 combines with J gene TRBJ1-5; no clear D. Germline V gene lookup returns CDR1 SGHAT and CDR2 FQNNGV. The V and J ends lost 0 bases and 1 base respectively, with 7 bases between them. The CDR3 length is 15 residues. The CDR3 protein is CASSLDGLSNQPQHF. In DNA, the CDR3 is TGTGCCAGCAGCTTAGACGGGTTGAGCAATCAGCCCCAGCATTTT.